One and the same sample provided the 29 T cell receptor beta chains below, sequenced in a study of CD8 T cells in ankylosing spondylitis. TCRdb ran MiXCR on the 5' RACE reads and lists one entry per CDR3 protein. Here the sample spans about 240,000 distinct CDR3 sequences, approximately 11% being singletons. The sequencing input was blood, either unsorted or a sorted T cell fraction (not recorded which). The receptors come from a male donor with ankylosing spondylitis or in good health (not recorded which).

This clonotype was observed many times. The chain recombines TRBV12-3 or TRBV12-4 with TRBJ1-2; 7 bases are a match to TRBD1. After removal of 5 bases from V and 2 bases from J, the junction contained 2 bases not matched to a gene. The CDR3 sequence is 13 residues long. The CDR3 DNA reads TGTGCCAGCAGTGGGGGACAGAACTATGGCTACACCTTC. Protein sequence: CASSGGQNYGYTF.

This clonotype has more than one count but fewer than ten. The rearrangement joins TRBV7-2 to TRBJ1-1, with D perhaps matching TRBD1 (6 bases). Germline V gives CDR1 SGHTA, CDR2 FQGNSA. This CDR3 contains 14 residues. The V gene lost 3 bases and the J gene lost 3 bases, with 11 bases spanning the gap. CDR3 protein: CASSFSWTDTEAFF. In DNA, the CDR3 is TGTGCCAGCAGCTTCTCGTGGACAGACACTGAAGCTTTCTTT.

This clonotype was found many times. CDR3 protein: CASSDSSAGLQYF. The CDR3, as DNA: TGTGCCAGCAGTGACTCCAGTGCGGGACTGCAGTATTTT. The chain has TRBV6-4 and TRBJ2-3; D perhaps matches TRBD2 (6 bases). CDR3 length: 13 amino acids. The V gene lost 0 bases and the J gene lost 11 bases, with 12 bases spanning the gap. Germline-derived CDR1 and CDR2 are MRHNA and SNTAGT.

The chain employs TRBV20-1 and TRBJ1-6; no clear D gene. The CDR3 consists of 16 residues. Deletions cut 2 bases from V and 2 bases from J, with 13 bases between. Germline-derived CDR1 and CDR2 are DFQATT and SNEGSKA (reference sequence). The CDR3: CSARRPDLAYNSPLHF. In DNA, the CDR3 is TGCAGTGCTAGACGGCCAGACCTAGCCTATAATTCACCCCTCCACTTT.

This clonotype was recorded at least ten times. The rearrangement links TRBV6-1 to TRBJ2-7; the match to TRBD1 covers 8 bases. Germline CDR1 and CDR2: MNHNS and SASEGT. The CDR3 length is 16 residues. Unmatched junction bases numbered 10, after V lost 1 base and J lost 5 bases. The CDR3 sequence is CASSEEAGGSADEQYF. The CDR3 DNA is TGTGCCAGCAGTGAAGAGGCAGGGGGCAGCGCCGACGAGCAGTACTTC.

This clonotype occurred many times. The V gene is TRBV10-3, the J gene TRBJ2-3; D gene unclear. Germline V gives CDR1 ENHRY, CDR2 SYGVKD. V dropped 7 bases and J dropped 0 bases, with 14 bases sitting between them. The CDR3 sequence is 15 residues long. DNA for the CDR3: TGTGCCATCATGGCTGGCGTCGATAGCACAGATACGCAGTATTTT. This translates into CAIMAGVDSTDTQYF.

Many counts were recorded for this clonotype. This CDR3 reads CASSFTGQETQYF. For the CDR3, the DNA is TGTGCCAGCAGTTTTACCGGACAAGAGACCCAGTACTTC. The chain joins TRBV6-6 to TRBJ2-5; D call uncertain. CDR1 and CDR2 from the germline V gene are MNHNY and SVGAGI (reference sequence). The CDR3 is made up of 13 amino acids. V was pared by 4 bases and J by 2 bases, with 8 bases between.

The chain couples TRBV11-2 to TRBJ1-2, with unresolved D. CDR1 is SGHAT and CDR2 is FQNNGV in the germline V gene. The CDR3 is 15 amino acids. V lost 2 bases and J 6 bases, leaving 16 bases between the germline ends. The CDR3 loop is CASSLLVSIAHGYTF. CDR3 coding DNA: TGTGCCAGCAGCTTATTGGTATCTATCGCACATGGCTACACCTTC.

This clonotype was counted between two and nine times. The genes are TRBV29-1 and TRBJ1-1, with D unclear. Trimming took 7 bases from V and 6 from J, leaving 12 bases between them. Germline V CDR1 and CDR2: SQVTM, ANQGSEA. The CDR3 runs to 11 residues. CDR3 region: CSATDGPEAFF. CDR3 in DNA: TGCAGCGCAACCGACGGACCTGAAGCTTTCTTT.

This clonotype turned up a few times. The V and J genes are TRBV7-9 and TRBJ1-5, with a possible D match to TRBD1 (5 bases). The CDR3 contains 14 residues. Germline lookup yields CDR1 SEHNR and CDR2 FQNEAQ (reference sequence). V was cut by 2 bases and J by 5 bases, with 10 bases left in between. CDR3 region: CASSLIGGDQPQHF. CDR3 DNA sequence: TGTGCCAGCAGCTTAATCGGGGGGGATCAGCCCCAGCATTTT.

The sample holds a few counts of this clonotype. The V call is TRBV5-1, the J call TRBJ1-6, with D hard to call. CDR1 is SGHRS and CDR2 is YFSETQ in the germline V gene. The ends were cut back, 0 bases at V and 9 bases at J, with 16 bases in the middle. The length of the CDR3 is 16 residues. CDR3 in amino acids: CASSLGLDGRRSPLHF. The CDR3 coding sequence is TGCGCCAGCAGCTTGGGGTTGGACGGGAGGCGTTCACCCCTCCACTTT.

This clonotype was seen repeatedly, ten times or more. CDR3 in amino acids: CSVLRGLAGYNEQFF. CDR3 nucleotide sequence: TGCAGTGTTCTCCGAGGACTAGCGGGGTACAATGAGCAGTTCTTC. This chain joins TRBV20-1 and TRBJ2-1; TRBD2 matches 12 bases. V trimming: 7 bases; J trimming: 4 bases; junction bases outside the gene matches: 8. This CDR3 comprises 15 residues. Germline CDR1 and CDR2: DFQATT and SNEGSKA (reference sequence).

This clonotype was recorded at least ten times. Here the CDR3 DNA reads TGTGCCAGCAGCTTGGTGGCGGGAGGCTACGAGCAGTACTTC. Translated, it gives CASSLVAGGYEQYF. J is TRBJ2-7 and V is TRBV5-6; 8 positions agree with TRBD2. The J segment lost 3 bases and the V segment lost 0 bases, leaving 2 bases of the junction unmatched. The V gene's germline CDR1 is SGHDT and CDR2 YYEEEE. This CDR3 has 14 residues.

The sample holds many counts of this clonotype. V gene TRBV12-3 or TRBV12-4 combines with J gene TRBJ1-1, with 9 bases identical to TRBD1. The junction had 3 bases not matched to a gene; V was cut back by 7 bases and J by 0 bases. The CDR3 covers 14 residues. The CDR3 reads CASTGTGMNTEAFF. CDR3 coding DNA: TGTGCCAGCACCGGGACAGGGATGAACACTGAAGCTTTCTTT.

The chain links TRBV20-1 to TRBJ2-1; D perhaps matches TRBD2 (6 bases). V gave up 7 bases and J gave up 2 bases, with 12 bases separating them. CDR1 is DFQATT, CDR2 SNEGSKA, per germline (reference sequence). The CDR3 totals 13 residues. The CDR3 sequence: CSGRSGAYNEQFF. In DNA form, the CDR3 reads TGCAGTGGTCGTAGCGGTGCCTACAATGAGCAGTTCTTC.

This clonotype showed up many times. This chain joins TRBV7-7 and TRBJ2-7; D is possibly TRBD2 (6 bases). The CDR3 is made up of 16 amino acids. CDR1 is SSHAT and CDR2 is FNYEAQ in the germline V gene (reference sequence). V gave up 4 bases and J gave up 4 bases, with 20 bases separating them. The CDR3 sequence is CASSWILAQALYEQYF. The CDR3 DNA sequence: TGTGCCAGCAGCTGGATACTAGCTCAGGCCTTATACGAGCAGTACTTC.

This clonotype was seen ten or more times. This chain joins TRBV20-1 and TRBJ2-7, with 10 bases lining up with TRBD2. Germline trimming cut 4 bases from V and 5 bases from J; bases unmatched to any gene: 8. The CDR3 totals 14 residues. Germline CDR1 is DFQATT and CDR2 is SNEGSKA (reference sequence). CDR3 amino acids: CSATTLGLANEQYF. The CDR3 DNA reads TGCAGTGCTACCACCCTGGGACTAGCGAACGAGCAGTACTTC.

This chain connects TRBV5-1 to TRBJ2-1, with 10 bases aligning to TRBD1. V was pared by 4 bases and J by 7 bases, with 8 bases of the junction left unmatched. The germline V gene has CDR1 SGHRS and CDR2 YFSETQ. This CDR3 spans 15 amino acids. As DNA, the CDR3 is TGCGCCAGCAGCCAGCAGACAGGGGGCTCAAATGAGCAGTTCTTC. Translating it yields CASSQQTGGSNEQFF.

There are many counts of this clonotype. The rearrangement uses TRBV12-3 or TRBV12-4 and TRBJ2-1; D perhaps matches TRBD1 (6 bases). This CDR3 spans 10 amino acids. The V and J ends lost 5 bases and 10 bases respectively, with 6 bases between them. For the CDR3, the DNA is TGTGCCAGCAGTCAGGGGGAGCAGTTCTTC. It specifies CASSQGEQFF.

This clonotype was recorded many times. J is TRBJ2-2 and V is TRBV29-1; D tentatively fits TRBD1 or TRBD2 (5 bases each). Germline loops: CDR1 SQVTM, CDR2 ANQGSEA. This CDR3 spans 13 amino acids. Trimming took off 3 bases at V and 3 bases at J, with 8 bases between the two ends. The CDR3 here is CSVEGDYTGELFF. The CDR3 nucleotides read TGCAGCGTTGAGGGGGATTACACCGGGGAGCTGTTTTTT.

This clonotype was detected a few times. This chain connects TRBV2 to TRBJ2-6; D gene unclear. The CDR3 is made up of 15 amino acids. Trimming took off 4 bases at V and 1 base at J, with 8 bases between the two ends. CDR1 is SNHLY, CDR2 FYNNEI, per germline. CDR3 sequence: CASSGFWSGANVLTF. CDR3 nucleotides: TGTGCCAGCAGTGGCTTTTGGTCTGGGGCCAACGTCCTGACTTTC.

This clonotype has ten or more counts. The chain links TRBV29-1 to TRBJ2-5, with 7 positions matching TRBD1. This CDR3 spans 16 amino acids. The germline CDR1 and CDR2 sequences are SQVTM and ANQGSEA. The V segment lost 0 bases and the J segment 5 bases; nucleotides outside the gene matches: 12. The CDR3 region has the DNA TGCAGCGTTGAAGACCTACGGACAGGTTCCGTGGAGACCCAGTACTTC. It codes for CSVEDLRTGSVETQYF.

The rearrangement uses TRBV5-1 and TRBJ2-1; unclear D gene. Germline V gene lookup returns CDR1 SGHRS and CDR2 YFSETQ. Trimming removed 0 bases from V and 9 bases from J, with 16 bases in between. The CDR3 runs to 15 residues. CDR3 bases: TGCGCCAGCAGCTTGGCTGGGCTAGAATTACTTGAGCAGTTCTTC. It specifies CASSLAGLELLEQFF.

At least ten counts were recorded for this clonotype. V is TRBV10-3 and J is TRBJ2-3, with 10 bases aligning to TRBD2. The V segment lost 7 bases and the J segment 8 bases; nucleotides outside the gene matches: 9. The V gene's germline CDR1 is ENHRY and CDR2 SYGVKD. The CDR3 covers 14 residues. CDR3 bases: TGTGCCATCAAGTCGGCTAGCGGGAGTCTTACGCAGTATTTT. Its translation is CAIKSASGSLTQYF.

This clonotype occurred many times. The chain has TRBV12-3 or TRBV12-4 and TRBJ1-4; 8 bases agree with TRBD1. V gave up 6 bases and J gave up 8 bases; unmatched junction bases: 11. CDR3 size: 15 residues. The CDR3 DNA reads as TGTGCCAGCAGCCCTCGACAGGGGATTCAGGAAAAACTGTTTTTT. Amino acid sequence: CASSPRQGIQEKLFF.

In this sample, this clonotype turned up a few times. The CDR3 region is CASSLTLTGRTDTQYF. As DNA, the CDR3 is TGTGCCAGCAGCTTAACCCTAACGGGGCGCACAGATACGCAGTATTTT. The rearrangement joins TRBV7-9 to TRBJ2-3; D possibly matches TRBD1 or TRBD2 (5 bases each). The length of the CDR3 is 16 residues. CDR1 and CDR2 from the germline V gene are SEHNR and FQNEAQ (reference sequence). The V gene lost 2 bases and the J gene lost 1 base, with 13 bases spanning the gap.

This clonotype was detected a few times. The chain carries TRBV11-2 and TRBJ1-1; D not certain. The V and J ends lost 5 bases and 1 base respectively, with 17 bases between them. The CDR3 loop spans 16 amino acids. Germline loops: CDR1 SGHAT, CDR2 FQNNGV. The CDR3, as DNA: TGTGCCAGCAGCCACTATCAACGACTGCCGAACACTGAAGCTTTCTTT. Amino acids: CASSHYQRLPNTEAFF. The variable domain in full, with the rest retrieved from reference TRBV11-2 and TRBJ1-1, is EAGVAQSPRYKIIEKRQSVAFWCNPISGHATLYWYQQILGQGPKLLIQFQNNGVVDDSQLPKDRFSAERLKGVDSTLKIQPAKLEDSAVYLCASSHYQRLPNTEAFFGQGTRLTVV.

This clonotype was observed a handful of times. The rearrangement uses TRBV27 and TRBJ2-7, with D possibly being TRBD1 or TRBD2 (5 bases each). V was trimmed by 5 bases and J by 3 bases, leaving 11 bases between them. This CDR3 is built from 13 residues. CDR1 is MNHEY and CDR2 is SMNVEV in the germline V gene (reference sequence). The chain's CDR3 is CASSDREGYEQYF. The CDR3 DNA sequence: TGTGCCAGCAGTGACAGAGAGGGCTACGAGCAGTACTTC.

This clonotype was seen many times. V gene TRBV29-1 combines with J gene TRBJ2-7; D not resolved. Deletions cut 4 bases from V and 2 bases from J, with 9 bases between. This CDR3 spans 12 amino acids. From germline, CDR1 is SQVTM and CDR2 ANQGSEA. In DNA form, the CDR3 reads TGCAGCGTTGGTGGGGTTCCCTACGAGCAGTACTTC. Its translation is CSVGGVPYEQYF.